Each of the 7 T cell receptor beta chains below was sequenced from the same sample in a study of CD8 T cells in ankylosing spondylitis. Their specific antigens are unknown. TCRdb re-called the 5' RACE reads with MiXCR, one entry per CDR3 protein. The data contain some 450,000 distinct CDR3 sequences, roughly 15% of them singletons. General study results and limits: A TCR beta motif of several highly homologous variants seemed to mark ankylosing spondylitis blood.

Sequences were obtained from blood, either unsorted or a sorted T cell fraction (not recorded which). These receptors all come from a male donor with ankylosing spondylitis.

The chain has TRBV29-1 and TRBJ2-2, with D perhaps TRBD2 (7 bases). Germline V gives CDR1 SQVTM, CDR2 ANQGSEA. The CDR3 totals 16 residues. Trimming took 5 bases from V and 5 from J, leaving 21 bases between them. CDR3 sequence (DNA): TGCAGCGTTCGATGGAGGGGGAGGGGCGTTACCGGGGAGCTGTTTTTT. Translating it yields CSVRWRGRGVTGELFF.

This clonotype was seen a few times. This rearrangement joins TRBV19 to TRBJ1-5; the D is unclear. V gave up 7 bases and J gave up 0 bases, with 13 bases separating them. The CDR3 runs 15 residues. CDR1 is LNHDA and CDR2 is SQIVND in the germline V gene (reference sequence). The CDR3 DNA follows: TGTGCCAGTAATGAGGCCCGTTATAGCAATCAGCCCCAGCATTTT. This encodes CASNEARYSNQPQHF.

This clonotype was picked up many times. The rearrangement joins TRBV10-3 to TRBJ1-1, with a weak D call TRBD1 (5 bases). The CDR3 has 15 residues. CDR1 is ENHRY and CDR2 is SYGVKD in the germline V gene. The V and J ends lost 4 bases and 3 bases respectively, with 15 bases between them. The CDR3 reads CAISGVYGDDTEAFF. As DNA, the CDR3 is TGTGCCATCAGTGGGGTGTACGGGGACGACACTGAAGCTTTCTTT.

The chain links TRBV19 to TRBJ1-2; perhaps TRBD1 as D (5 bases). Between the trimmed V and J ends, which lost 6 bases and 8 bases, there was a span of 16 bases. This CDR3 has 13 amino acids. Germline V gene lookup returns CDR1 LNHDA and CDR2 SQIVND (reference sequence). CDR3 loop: CASRGLRGYGYTF. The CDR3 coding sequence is TGTGCCAGTAGGGGTCTGCGGGGCTACGGCTACACCTTC.

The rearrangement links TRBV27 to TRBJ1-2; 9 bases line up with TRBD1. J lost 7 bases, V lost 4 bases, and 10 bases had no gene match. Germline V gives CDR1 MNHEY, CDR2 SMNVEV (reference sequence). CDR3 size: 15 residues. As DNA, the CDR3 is TGTGCCAGCAGTTCCCTGGGACAGGGCTTCGGTGGCTACACCTTC. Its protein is CASSSLGQGFGGYTF.

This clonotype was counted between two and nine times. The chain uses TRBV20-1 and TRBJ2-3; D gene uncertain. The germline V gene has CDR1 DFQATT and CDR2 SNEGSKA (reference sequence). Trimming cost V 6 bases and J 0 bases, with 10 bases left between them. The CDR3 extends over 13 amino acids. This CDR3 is CSAHGLSTDTQYF. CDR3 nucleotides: TGCAGTGCCCATGGGCTCAGCACAGATACGCAGTATTTT.

The CDR3, as DNA: TGTGCCAGTAGTATTTTAAGGACCCTCTACAATGAGCAGTTCTTC. Its protein product is CASSILRTLYNEQFF. The chain recombines TRBV19 with TRBJ2-1; D gene unclear. Trimming took 3 bases from V and 3 from J, leaving 12 bases between them. Germline assignment: CDR1 LNHDA and CDR2 SQIVND (reference sequence). The CDR3 has 15 residues.